The 30 T cell receptor beta chains below were found in one sample sequenced in a study of CD8 T cells in Susac syndrome. The RNA input was roughly 0.45 to 1 ug, and it was reverse transcribed with random hexamers. One entry per CDR3 protein, called by TCRdb with MiXCR from the immunoSEQ multiplex PCR reads. Altogether under 200,000 distinct CDR3 sequences are present, about 96% being singletons, with the ten largest covering approximately 0.12%. Sequencing was done on a sample of CD4+ T cells from PBMCs. The receptors derive from a human donor with Susac syndrome.

The V gene is TRBV20-1, the J gene TRBJ2-5; D possibly corresponds to TRBD1 (6 bases). From germline, CDR1 is DFQATT and CDR2 SNEGSKA (reference sequence). The CDR3 length is 13 residues. Deletions cut 0 bases from V and 5 bases from J, with 10 bases between. The CDR3, as DNA: TGCAGTGCTAGAGAAGGCAGGGGCGAGACCCAGTACTTC. Its protein product is CSAREGRGETQYF.

V is TRBV6-5 and J is TRBJ2-7, with 7 bases aligning to TRBD1. V trimming: 6 bases; J trimming: 6 bases; junction bases outside the gene matches: 11. CDR1 MNHEY and CDR2 SVGAGI come from the germline V gene. The CDR3 covers 14 residues. The CDR3 region is CASRRQGPTGEQYF. Written as DNA, the CDR3 is TGTGCCAGCAGAAGACAGGGACCCACGGGCGAGCAGTACTTC.

V and J are TRBV5-4 and TRBJ1-1, with 9 positions matching TRBD1. J lost 7 bases, V lost 4 bases, and 8 bases had no gene match. Germline CDR1 is SGHNT and CDR2 is YYREEE (reference sequence). The CDR3 covers 14 residues. The CDR3 bases are TGTGCCAGCAGCGCAGACCGGGACAGGGTTGAAGCTTTCTTT. It specifies CASSADRDRVEAFF.

The rearrangement links TRBV5-4 to TRBJ2-5; D gene uncertain. V was shortened by 0 bases and J by 2 bases, with 8 bases between the two germline ends. Germline V lookup: CDR1 SGHNT, CDR2 YYREEE (reference sequence). CDR3 length: 14 amino acids. The CDR3 spells CASSLETNQETQYF. As DNA, the CDR3 is TGTGCCAGCAGCTTGGAGACGAATCAAGAGACCCAGTACTTC.

This sequence joins TRBV29-1 and TRBJ1-2; 7 nucleotides match TRBD1. Trimming cost V 6 bases and J 13 bases; bases outside gene matches: 14. The CDR3 sequence is 12 residues long. Looked up from germline, CDR1 is SQVTM and CDR2 is ANQGSEA. The CDR3 coding sequence is TGCAGCGTACGGGACAGTTTTTCTGAAGTCACCTTC. Translation gives CSVRDSFSEVTF. The variable domain in full, with the rest retrieved from reference TRBV29-1 and TRBJ1-2, is SAVISQKPSRDICQRGTSLTIQCQVDSQVTMMFWYRQQPGQSLTLIATANQGSEATYESGFVIDKFPISRPNLTFSTLTVSNMSPEDSSIYLCSVRDSFSEVTFGSGTRLTVV.

The V and J genes are TRBV15 and TRBJ2-1; 16 bases map to TRBD2. Trimming took 8 bases from V and 8 from J; bases not matched to a gene: 3. The germline CDR1 and CDR2 sequences are LNHNV and YYDKDF (reference sequence). The CDR3 consists of 14 residues. CDR3 residues: CATGTSGRADEQFF. CDR3 coding DNA: TGTGCCACCGGGACTAGCGGGAGGGCCGATGAGCAGTTCTTC.

This clonotype occurred once. The chain uses TRBV5-1 and TRBJ2-7; 10 positions match TRBD2. Trimming took 0 bases from V and 6 from J; bases not matched to a gene: 0. The CDR3 contains 13 residues. Per the germline V gene, CDR1 is SGHRS and CDR2 is YFSETQ. The CDR3 DNA reads TGCGCCAGCAGCTTGGGGACTAGCGGCGAGCAGTACTTC. Amino acid sequence: CASSLGTSGEQYF.

This sequence joins TRBV7-9 and TRBJ2-5; unclear D gene. CDR3 length: 12 amino acids. Trimming stripped 5 bases from V and 4 bases from J, with 8 bases between. The germline V gene has CDR1 SEHNR and CDR2 FQNEAQ (reference sequence). As DNA, the CDR3 is TGTGCCAGCAGCCAGTCGGGAGAGACCCAGTACTTC. It translates to CASSQSGETQYF.

The J gene is TRBJ1-5, the V gene TRBV29-1; D might be TRBD1 (6 bases). Trimming left V 2 bases short and J 6 bases short, with 11 bases between. The CDR3 length is 13 residues. Germline assignment: CDR1 SQVTM and CDR2 ANQGSEA. The CDR3 loop is CSVEQGMGQPQHF. As DNA, the CDR3 is TGCAGCGTTGAACAGGGGATGGGTCAGCCCCAGCATTTT.

The rearrangement joins TRBV18 to TRBJ2-7; 14 bases map to TRBD2. Trimming at V came to 4 bases and at J to 7 bases, leaving 6 bases not matched to a gene. This CDR3 spans 15 amino acids. Germline-derived CDR1 and CDR2 are KGHSH and LQKENI. CDR3: CASSQGLAGDREQYF. For the CDR3, the DNA is TGTGCCAGCTCACAGGGACTAGCGGGAGATCGTGAGCAGTACTTC.

The rearrangement links TRBV11-1 to TRBJ2-3, with 8 bases aligning to TRBD1. Germline CDR1 is SGHAT and CDR2 is FQDESV (reference sequence). CDR3 size: 15 residues. Trimming took 6 bases from V and 0 from J; bases not matched to a gene: 5. CDR3 loop: CASSSRQGSTDTQYF. CDR3 coding DNA: TGTGCCAGCAGTTCCCGACAGGGGAGCACAGATACGCAGTATTTT.

V gene TRBV5-1 combines with J gene TRBJ2-1; 12 bases align to TRBD2. The V segment lost 2 bases and the J segment 6 bases; nucleotides outside the gene matches: 6. Germline V gene lookup returns CDR1 SGHRS and CDR2 YFSETQ. The CDR3 contains 16 residues. DNA of the CDR3: TGCGCCAGCAGCTTCGGACTAGCGGGATTTGGCAATGAGCAGTTCTTC. Encoded protein: CASSFGLAGFGNEQFF. Using reference TRBV5-1 and TRBJ2-1 for the parts outside the CDR3, the full variable domain is KAGVTQTPRYLIKTRGQQVTLSCSPISGHRSVSWYQQTPGQGLQFLFEYFSETQRNKGNFPGRFSGRQFSNSRSEMNVSTLELGDSALYLCASSFGLAGFGNEQFFGPGTRLTVL.

CDR3 in DNA: TGTGCCAGCAGCCCCCCCGCTGGAAACACCATATATTTT. Protein product: CASSPPAGNTIYF. The J gene is TRBJ1-3, the V gene TRBV9; D call uncertain. Trimming took off 4 bases at V and 2 bases at J, with 7 bases between the two ends. The CDR3 has 13 residues. The V gene's germline CDR1 is SGDLS and CDR2 YYNGEE.

This clonotype was detected once. The chain is built from TRBV24-1 and TRBJ2-1; a possible D gene is TRBD1 (5 bases). Trimming removed 0 bases at V and 10 bases at J, with 6 bases between. The CDR3 runs to 12 residues. From germline, CDR1 is KGHDR and CDR2 SFDVKD. The CDR3 loop is CATSDLRTEQFF. CDR3 in DNA: TGTGCCACCAGTGATTTGCGGACAGAGCAGTTCTTC.

The chain couples TRBV20-1 to TRBJ1-2; D is uncertain. The germline CDR1 and CDR2 sequences are DFQATT and SNEGSKA (reference sequence). The length of the CDR3 is 14 residues. The V and J ends lost 3 bases and 8 bases respectively, with 19 bases between them. For the CDR3, the DNA is TGCAGTGCTAGTCACCAGCCCTCTATGGGGGGCTACACCTTC. Residues: CSASHQPSMGGYTF.

In this sample, this clonotype turned up once. The chain couples TRBV19 to TRBJ2-3; D gene ambiguous. This CDR3 contains 14 residues. V was cut by 7 bases and J by 0 bases, with 11 bases left in between. CDR1 is LNHDA, CDR2 SQIVND, per germline (reference sequence). The CDR3: CASTPWGSTDTQYF. CDR3 sequence (DNA): TGTGCCAGTACCCCTTGGGGAAGCACAGATACGCAGTATTTT. The entire variable domain, with the rest obtained from reference TRBV19 and TRBJ2-3, is as follows: DGGITQSPKYLFRKEGQNVTLSCEQNLNHDAMYWYRQDPGQGLRLIYYSQIVNDFQKGDIAEGYSVSREKKESFPLTVTSAQKNPTAFYLCASTPWGSTDTQYFGPGTRLTVL.

The chain is built from TRBV7-2 and TRBJ2-5; D is possibly TRBD2 (6 bases). This CDR3 region has 14 residues. V lost 3 bases to trimming and J lost 5 bases, with 13 bases between them. In germline, CDR1 is SGHTA, CDR2 FQGNSA. The CDR3 sequence: CASSFATRSETQYF. CDR3 bases: TGTGCCAGCAGCTTTGCGACTAGATCCGAGACCCAGTACTTC.

The CDR3 nucleotides read TGTGCCAGCAGTTTCCAGGACAGTCAAGCTTTCTTT. It translates to CASSFQDSQAFF. This chain joins TRBV28 and TRBJ1-1; perhaps TRBD1 as D (6 bases). This CDR3 is built from 12 residues. Germline CDR1 MDHEN, CDR2 SYDVKM. V gave up 3 bases and J gave up 9 bases, with 11 bases separating them.

The J gene is TRBJ2-4, the V gene TRBV15; TRBD2 matches 8 bases. The germline V gene has CDR1 LNHNV and CDR2 YYDKDF (reference sequence). The CDR3 extends over 18 amino acids. J gave up 7 bases and V 5 bases, and 19 bases lay outside the gene matches. The CDR3 reads CATSRAGRGLAGGNIQYF. DNA for the CDR3: TGTGCCACCAGCCGGGCAGGGCGCGGGCTAGCGGGCGGGAACATTCAGTACTTC.

The chain is built from TRBV4-1 and TRBJ2-7, with D possibly TRBD2 on 5 matching bases. CDR3 length: 14 residues. CDR1 and CDR2 from the germline V gene are MGHRA and YSYEKL. Deletions cut 10 bases from V and 4 bases from J, with 20 bases between. The DNA of the CDR3 is TGCGCCACCAATGGACTTCTCTACCGGTACGAGCAGTACGTC. Translating gives CATNGLLYRYEQYV.

This rearrangement joins TRBV20-1 to TRBJ1-6; possible D gene TRBD1, 6 bases. The germline V gene has CDR1 DFQATT and CDR2 SNEGSKA (reference sequence). With 3 bases removed from V and 5 bases from J, the gap between germline ends came to 11 bases. This CDR3 spans 14 amino acids. For the CDR3, the DNA is TGCAGTGCTAGCAGGGGAGACGATAATTCACCCCTCCACTTT. Translation gives CSASRGDDNSPLHF.

This chain joins TRBV6-5 and TRBJ1-6, with D hard to call. The CDR3 length is 13 residues. The germline gives CDR1 MNHEY, CDR2 SVGAGI. The V and J ends lost 8 bases and 9 bases respectively, with 14 bases between them. The CDR3 spells CASARDPVSPLHF. In nucleotides, the CDR3 is TGTGCCAGCGCCCGGGATCCAGTTTCACCCCTCCACTTT.

CDR3 in amino acids: CASTRTSGSSADTQYF. CDR3 bases: TGCGCCAGCACACGGACTAGCGGGAGTTCTGCAGATACGCAGTATTTT. The chain has TRBV5-1 and TRBJ2-3; 13 nucleotides agree with TRBD2. The CDR3 has 16 residues. Germline V lookup: CDR1 SGHRS, CDR2 YFSETQ. V trimming: 6 bases; J trimming: 4 bases; junction bases outside the gene matches: 8.

CDR3 nucleotides: TGCGCCAGCAGTCAAAGGGGGGGACAGGGCCCCAATGAGCAGTTCTTC. Its protein product is CASSQRGGQGPNEQFF. The chain is built from TRBV23-1 and TRBJ2-1, with 9 bases lining up with TRBD1. TRBV23-1 qualifies as an ORF whose function is uncertain. With V trimmed by 2 bases and J by 6 bases, 8 bases remained unmatched. The CDR3 has 16 amino acids.

This clonotype was seen just once. The chain combines TRBV29-1 with TRBJ2-5; 9 bases are shared with TRBD1. Unmatched junction bases numbered 11, after V lost 2 bases and J lost 7 bases. The CDR3 has 15 amino acids. Germline V gene lookup returns CDR1 SQVTM and CDR2 ANQGSEA. CDR3 sequence reads: CSVEQDRGRIGTQYF. CDR3 in DNA: TGCAGCGTTGAACAGGACAGGGGCCGAATTGGGACCCAGTACTTC.

The genes are TRBV2 and TRBJ2-1; no firm D call. V lost 2 bases and J 5 bases, leaving 7 bases between the germline ends. Germline assignment: CDR1 SNHLY and CDR2 FYNNEI. The CDR3 runs 13 residues. The CDR3 nucleotides are TGTGCCAGCAGTGAATTCGCGGACAATGAGCAGTTCTTC. Its protein is CASSEFADNEQFF.

The rearrangement links TRBV28 to TRBJ1-4; perhaps TRBD1 as D (5 bases). This CDR3 comprises 14 residues. Germline V gene data show CDR1 as MDHEN and CDR2 as SYDVKM. The V gene lost 4 bases and the J gene lost 4 bases, with 10 bases spanning the gap. In nucleotides, the CDR3 is TGTGCCAGCAGTTCGACAGACTTTAATGAAAAACTGTTTTTT. This translates into CASSSTDFNEKLFF.

The chain joins TRBV6-6 to TRBJ2-4, with 7 bases matching TRBD2. J was trimmed by 6 bases and V by 4 bases; bases with no gene match: 9. This CDR3 region has 15 residues. CDR1 MNHNY and CDR2 SVGAGI come from the germline V gene (reference sequence). The CDR3 coding sequence is TGTGCCAGCAGTTCTCCGGGACTACCGGGAAACATTCAGTACTTC. It is translated as CASSSPGLPGNIQYF.

The rearrangement uses TRBV6-5 and TRBJ2-5; 7 positions match TRBD1. Unmatched junction bases numbered 10, after V lost 8 bases and J lost 1 base. This CDR3 contains 15 residues. CDR1 is MNHEY and CDR2 is SVGAGI in the germline V gene. As DNA, the CDR3 is TGTGCCAGCGCCTACAGGGGTAGGGTCCAAGAGACCCAGTACTTC. Translating gives CASAYRGRVQETQYF.

This rearrangement joins TRBV24-1 to TRBJ2-7, with a possible D match to TRBD2 (5 bases). Germline V CDR1 and CDR2: KGHDR, SFDVKD. This CDR3 is built from 14 residues. Between the trimmed V and J ends, which lost 3 bases and 2 bases, there was a span of 10 bases. Written as DNA, the CDR3 is TGTGCCACCAGTGATCGGGGAAACACCTACGAGCAGTACGTC. Its translation is CATSDRGNTYEQYV.